Shown below are 24 T cell receptor beta chains from a single sample sequenced in a study of metastatic and nonmetastatic thyroid tumors. Before thyroid surgery, none of the patients had received any treatment. Through MiXCR, TCRdb re-clonotyped the PCR reads. Found here are tens of thousands of clones, roughly an eighth of them singletons; the top ten hold roughly 9.6%. The sequenced sample was tumor tissue. These receptors came from a female donor with papillary thyroid cancer or a benign thyroid nodule (not recorded which). Some clones in this sample may be carry-over from other donors' samples.

This clone appeared many times. The chain uses TRBV24-1 and TRBJ2-1; D ambiguous. With 7 bases removed from V and 6 bases from J, the gap between germline ends came to 12 bases. This CDR3 spans 13 amino acids. Germline lookup yields CDR1 KGHDR and CDR2 SFDVKD. The CDR3 bases are TGTGCCACCAGGTCCACGGCCCGCAATGAGCAGTTCTTC. This translates into CATRSTARNEQFF.

This clone was counted many times. The CDR3 sequence: CASSYVSRVGWETQYF. The CDR3 bases are TGTGCCAGCAGTTACGTTTCCCGAGTGGGATGGGAGACCCAGTACTTC. The rearrangement links TRBV6-5 to TRBJ2-5; D unresolved. The CDR3 loop spans 16 amino acids. The germline gives CDR1 MNHEY, CDR2 SVGAGI. Trimming shortened V by 2 bases and J by 5 bases, and 18 bases separated the two germline ends.

The sample holds many counts of this clone. The chain recombines TRBV5-8 with TRBJ2-4, with D perhaps TRBD1 or TRBD2 (5 bases each). The CDR3 covers 16 residues. Per germline, CDR1 SGHTS and CDR2 YDEGEE. V gave up 0 bases and J gave up 6 bases, with 16 bases separating them. The CDR3 nucleotides are TGTGCCAGCAGCTTGGATTACTACGAGGGGCTAAACATTCAGTACTTC. It is translated as CASSLDYYEGLNIQYF.

This clone appeared many times. The rearrangement uses TRBV6-1 and TRBJ2-2, with D uncertain. V shed 6 bases and J shed 2 bases, with 4 bases lying between them. This CDR3 is 12 amino acids long. Germline assignment: CDR1 MNHNS and CDR2 SASEGT. CDR3 nucleotide sequence: TGTGCCAGCAGAGACAACACCGGGGAGCTGTTTTTT. It translates to CASRDNTGELFF.

A word on this clone: With a much larger clone just one base away, this may be a read error. Other DNA sequences in this sample translate to the same CDR3. The rearrangement uses TRBV10-3 and TRBJ2-7; 7 nucleotides line up with TRBD2. Per the germline V gene, CDR1 is ENHRY and CDR2 is SYGVKD. This CDR3 is 13 amino acids long. The CDR3 region is CAIKGGWEGVENF. CDR3 coding DNA: TGTGCCATCAAGGGTGGGTGGGAGGGAGTAGAAAACTTC.

In this sample, this clone turned up many times. The chain combines TRBV14 with TRBJ2-1; 10 bases are shared with TRBD2. The CDR3 runs to 18 residues. The junction had 9 bases not matched to a gene; V was cut back by 2 bases and J by 2 bases. CDR1 is SGHDN, CDR2 FVKESK, per germline. Written as DNA, the CDR3 is TGTGCCAGCAGCCAATCAAGCGGGAGGGCCTTCACCTACAATGAGCAGTTCTTC. Its protein is CASSQSSGRAFTYNEQFF.

This clone was seen ten or more times. It may be a read error: a sequence one base away is much more abundant. Other nucleotide sequences in the sample specify the same CDR3. The V call is TRBV12-3 or TRBV12-4, the J call TRBJ2-1, with 10 bases aligning to TRBD2. V gave up 3 bases and J gave up 10 bases; unmatched junction bases: 9. The CDR3 sequence is 15 residues long. As DNA, the CDR3 is TGTGCCAGCAGTTTGAGGCTAGCGGGAGAAAGGGAGCAGTTCTTC. This translates into CASSLRLAGEREQFF.

Notes on this clone: This could be a read error, since a much larger clone is one nucleotide away. The CDR3 DNA is TGTGCCACCAGGATACAGGGGCGGGGAGTGACCCAGTACTTC. It specifies CATRIQGRGVTQYF. J is TRBJ2-5 and V is TRBV15; TRBD1 is a possible D gene (7 bases). This CDR3 spans 14 amino acids. Trimming pared 6 bases from V and 7 bases from J, leaving 18 bases between. The germline CDR1 and CDR2 sequences are LNHNV and YYDKDF (reference sequence).

In this sample, this clone turned up many times. This rearrangement joins TRBV6-2 or TRBV6-3 to TRBJ2-7, with 11 positions matching TRBD2. With V trimmed by 6 bases and J by 0 bases, 10 bases remained unmatched. Germline CDR1 is MNHEY and CDR2 is SVGEGT. CDR3 size: 17 residues. The CDR3 is CASSPSPGTSGSYEQYF. The CDR3 DNA is TGTGCCAGCAGCCCAAGTCCCGGGACTAGCGGCTCCTACGAGCAGTACTTC.

This clone has a count of ten or more. The V gene is TRBV30, the J gene TRBJ2-7, with 10 bases aligning to TRBD2. The CDR3 consists of 17 residues. The germline V gene encodes CDR1 GTSNPN and CDR2 SVGIG (reference sequence). V dropped 0 bases and J dropped 4; count of bases not matched to a gene: 12. The CDR3, as DNA: TGTGCCTGGAGTGTATCCCAGCTTAGCGGGAGGTTGTACGAGCAGTACTTC. It encodes CAWSVSQLSGRLYEQYF.

The chain carries TRBV20-1 and TRBJ1-1; possibly TRBD1 for D (5 bases). Germline V gives CDR1 DFQATT, CDR2 SNEGSKA (reference sequence). V lost 4 bases to trimming and J lost 7 bases, with 16 bases between them. The CDR3 totals 13 residues. CDR3 region: CSATNRGSLEAFF. The CDR3 DNA is TGCAGTGCTACTAACCGGGGGAGCCTTGAAGCTTTCTTT.

Ten or more counts support this clone. This CDR3 is also generated by other DNA sequences in the sample. The rearrangement joins TRBV9 to TRBJ2-7; D unclear. The germline V gene has CDR1 SGDLS and CDR2 YYNGEE. This CDR3 is built from 12 residues. V lost 0 bases to trimming and J lost 5 bases, with 6 bases between them. The CDR3 DNA follows: TGTGCCAGCAGCGTAGGCTCAGACGAGCAGTACTTC. Translation: CASSVGSDEQYF.

This clone appeared many times. The chain joins TRBV12-3 or TRBV12-4 to TRBJ2-1; 7 positions match TRBD2. The CDR3 is made up of 16 amino acids. The junction had 15 bases not matched to a gene; V was cut back by 5 bases and J by 8 bases. The CDR3 sequence is CASSPDPPREFDEQFF. CDR3 sequence (DNA): TGTGCCAGCAGTCCCGACCCCCCGCGGGAGTTCGATGAGCAGTTCTTC.

This clone occurred many times. Other nucleotide sequences from this sample produce the same CDR3. The chain carries TRBV4-1 and TRBJ2-7, with 10 bases matching TRBD2. Germline CDR1 is MGHRA and CDR2 is YSYEKL. The trim removed 0 bases at V and 1 base at J, leaving 9 bases unmatched. CDR3 length: 18 amino acids. The CDR3 reads CASSQDGPGTSVSYEQYF. In nucleotides, the CDR3 is TGCGCCAGCAGCCAAGATGGTCCCGGGACTAGCGTTTCCTACGAGCAGTACTTC.

As for this clone: At one end, the junction sequence differs from germline, possibly due to a read error. The same CDR3 is also encoded by other DNA sequences in this sample. This chain connects TRBV11-2 to TRBJ1-1; 8 bases map to TRBD1. Germline CDR1 and CDR2: SGHAT and FQNNGV. The CDR3 extends over 15 amino acids. CDR3 amino acids: CASSTRQGSNTEAFF. The CDR3 nucleotides are TGTGCCAGCAGCACTCGACAGGGGTCGAACACTGAGGCTTTCTTT.

This clone occurred a few times. Since a much larger clone is just one base distant, this may be a read error. The chain uses TRBV28 and TRBJ2-3; TRBD2 matches 12 bases. Germline V gives CDR1 MDHEN, CDR2 SYDVKM. V was clipped by 6 bases and J by 3 bases; unmatched bases: 7. This CDR3 is 16 amino acids long. CDR3 nucleotide sequence: TGTGCCAGCAGCGCACCTAGCGGGAGGGCTACAGATACGCAGTATTTT. It encodes CASSAPSGRATDTQYF.

This clone occurred many times. The chain couples TRBV27 to TRBJ1-2; tentatively, D is TRBD1 (6 bases). Trimming cost V 4 bases and J 5 bases, with 17 bases left between them. CDR3 length: 15 residues. Germline assignment: CDR1 MNHEY and CDR2 SMNVEV (reference sequence). This CDR3 is CASSSQQGLWYGYTF. In nucleotides, the CDR3 is TGTGCCAGCAGTTCTCAGCAGGGGTTGTGGTATGGCTACACCTTC.

This clone was detected only a few times. Other nucleotide sequences from this sample produce the same CDR3. CDR3 protein: CASSQETSGSGEQYF. The DNA of the CDR3 is TGTGCCAGCAGCCAAGAGACTAGCGGGAGTGGAGAGCAGTACTTC. The chain links TRBV4-2 to TRBJ2-7; 12 bases match TRBD2. The CDR3 covers 15 residues. Germline V lookup: CDR1 LGHNA, CDR2 YNFKEQ. J lost 7 bases, V lost 0 bases, and 4 bases had no gene match.

Many counts were recorded for this clone. The J gene is TRBJ1-2, the V gene TRBV5-1; TRBD1 agrees at 9 bases. Germline V gene lookup returns CDR1 SGHRS and CDR2 YFSETQ. Unmatched junction bases numbered 1, after V lost 2 bases and J lost 2 bases. The CDR3 has 14 amino acids. CDR3 protein: CASSFGTGNYGYTF. The CDR3 DNA reads as TGCGCCAGCAGCTTCGGGACAGGGAACTATGGCTACACCTTC.

This clone was seen ten or more times. The chain combines TRBV9 with TRBJ2-1; 10 bases map to TRBD1. The CDR3 totals 15 residues. The V gene end was trimmed by 4 bases and the J gene end by 4 bases; junction bases not matched to a gene: 5. Germline lookup yields CDR1 SGDLS and CDR2 YYNGEE. Here the CDR3 DNA reads TGTGCCAGCAGCCTCCGACAGGGGGCATACAATGAGCAGTTCTTC. Its translation: CASSLRQGAYNEQFF. Full variable domain (rest looked up from reference TRBV9 and TRBJ2-1): DSGVTQTPKHLITATGQRVTLRCSPRSGDLSVYWYQQSLDQGLQFLIQYYNGEERAKGNILERFSAQQFPDLHSELNLSSLELGDSALYFCASSLRQGAYNEQFFGPGTRLTVL.

The table lists this clone with many counts. The V call is TRBV5-8, the J call TRBJ1-1; 9 bases match TRBD1. The CDR3 spans 15 residues. V dropped 1 base and J dropped 6; count of bases not matched to a gene: 7. Germline V gives CDR1 SGHTS, CDR2 YDEGEE. CDR3 coding DNA: TGTGCCAGCAGCTTGTTGGGCAGGACAGGGGCTGAAGCTTTCTTT. It translates to CASSLLGRTGAEAFF.

There are many counts of this clone. The chain recombines TRBV9 with TRBJ2-2, with TRBD1 matching 9 bases. Per the germline V gene, CDR1 is SGDLS and CDR2 is YYNGEE. The CDR3 spans 15 residues. The V gene end was trimmed by 4 bases and the J gene end by 3 bases; junction bases not matched to a gene: 4. As DNA, the CDR3 is TGTGCCAGCAGCCTACAGGGGGCGGACACCGGGGAGCTGTTTTTT. It translates to CASSLQGADTGELFF.

By share, this clone ranks as medium-sized. The genes are TRBV10-2 and TRBJ2-7, with 8 nucleotides matching TRBD2. V lost 10 bases, J lost 4 bases, and 9 bases stayed unmatched. The CDR3 is 13 amino acids. Germline CDR1 reads WSHSY; CDR2 reads SAAADI. The CDR3 sequence: CAIGREAHYEQYF. The CDR3 nucleotides read TGCGCCATCGGGCGGGAGGCCCATTACGAGCAGTACTTC.

The chain joins TRBV5-1 to TRBJ2-5; D call uncertain. CDR3 length: 15 residues. V dropped 1 base and J dropped 2 bases, with 12 bases sitting between them. Germline V gene lookup returns CDR1 SGHRS and CDR2 YFSETQ. In DNA form, the CDR3 reads TGCGCCAGCAGCTTGTCAGTGACCCCACAAGAGACCCAGTACTTC. It encodes CASSLSVTPQETQYF.